The 30 T cell receptor beta chains below all came from one sample that was sequenced in a study of blood T cell repertoires in COVID-19. Sequencing was performed with immunoSEQ multiplex PCR; in TCRdb, only in-frame clones are kept and a portion is missing. The sample holds approximately 100,000 clones, about 89% seen once. Material: peripheral blood. The origin of the receptors is a man aged 55 to 69 with acute or convalescent COVID-19.

The chain combines TRBV7-3 with TRBJ2-1, with D possibly TRBD2 on 5 matching bases. Between the trimmed V and J ends, which lost 4 bases and 9 bases, there was a span of 16 bases. CDR3 size: 14 residues. Germline V CDR1 and CDR2: SGHTA, FQGTGA. CDR3 DNA sequence: TGTGCCAGCAGCTCAACGAGGCTAGCTGGTGAGCAGTTCTTC. Translated, it gives CASSSTRLAGEQFF.

The V call is TRBV10-2, the J call TRBJ1-4; D is unclear. Germline V CDR1 and CDR2: WSHSY, SAAADI. CDR3 length equals 15 residues. Trimming took 7 bases from V and 0 from J, leaving 12 bases between them. Here the CDR3 DNA reads TGCGCCAGCATGGGCGGGAGGTCAACTAATGAAAAACTGTTTTTT. Translating gives CASMGGRSTNEKLFF.

The J gene is TRBJ2-1, the V gene TRBV11-2, with D hard to call. The V gene's germline CDR1 is SGHAT and CDR2 FQNNGV. V lost 8 bases, J lost 0 bases, and 14 bases lay in between. CDR3 length: 15 amino acids. The chain's CDR3 is CASGSSSSSYNEQFF. CDR3 DNA: TGTGCCAGCGGCTCCTCCAGTTCCTCCTACAATGAGCAGTTCTTC. Complete variable domain (other parts from reference TRBV11-2 and TRBJ2-1): EAGVAQSPRYKIIEKRQSVAFWCNPISGHATLYWYQQILGQGPKLLIQFQNNGVVDDSQLPKDRFSAERLKGVDSTLKIQPAKLEDSAVYLCASGSSSSSYNEQFFGPGTRLTVL.

This sequence joins TRBV19 and TRBJ1-1; D gene uncertain. The V gene's germline CDR1 is LNHDA and CDR2 SQIVND (reference sequence). The V end was cut by 3 bases, the J end by 1 base, with 9 bases between. This CDR3 comprises 14 residues. DNA for the CDR3: TGTGCCAGTAGTATCCGACATCCGAACACTGAAGCTTTCTTT. Protein product: CASSIRHPNTEAFF.

This clone was recorded only once. The chain carries TRBV29-1 and TRBJ2-5, with 8 bases aligning to TRBD2. The CDR3 is 14 amino acids. V shed 3 bases, J shed 7 bases, and the junction held 10 bases outside the gene matches. Per germline, CDR1 SQVTM and CDR2 ANQGSEA. The CDR3 reads CSVDAMAGGRTQYF. In DNA, the CDR3 is TGCAGCGTTGATGCTATGGCGGGAGGACGGACCCAGTACTTC.

The genes are TRBV7-8 and TRBJ1-4; possible D gene TRBD1, 6 bases. V gave up 2 bases and J gave up 5 bases, with 21 bases separating them. The CDR3 totals 18 residues. Germline loops: CDR1 SGHVS, CDR2 FQNEAQ. The CDR3 here is CASSLIVLGPGQNEKLFF. DNA of the CDR3: TGTGCCAGCAGCTTAATCGTCCTCGGACCAGGACAGAATGAAAAACTGTTTTTT.

In its sample, this clone was seen once. The chain combines TRBV12-5 with TRBJ2-5; 10 bases map to TRBD1. J was trimmed by 4 bases and V by 4 bases; bases with no gene match: 6. Germline CDR1 and CDR2: LGHNT and FRNRAP. There are 15 residues in the CDR3. DNA of the CDR3: TGTGCTAGTGGTTCGGGACAGGGGATGTTAGAGACCCAGTACTTC. Protein product: CASGSGQGMLETQYF.

This chain links TRBV11-1 with TRBJ1-1, with D unresolved. Germline V lookup: CDR1 SGHAT, CDR2 FQDESV (reference sequence). Trimming shortened V by 3 bases and J by 4 bases, and 9 bases separated the two germline ends. The CDR3 length is 13 residues. The CDR3: CASSLGPITEAFF. CDR3 DNA sequence: TGTGCCAGCAGCTTGGGCCCAATCACTGAAGCTTTCTTT. Complete variable domain (other parts from reference TRBV11-1 and TRBJ1-1): EAEVAQSPRYKITEKSQAVAFWCDPISGHATLYWYRQILGQGPELLVQFQDESVVDDSQLPKDRFSAERLKGVDSTLKIQPAELGDSAMYLCASSLGPITEAFFGQGTRLTVV.

This chain links TRBV29-1 with TRBJ2-2; possibly TRBD1 for D (5 bases). V shed 1 base and J shed 10 bases, with 13 bases lying between them. In germline, CDR1 is SQVTM, CDR2 ANQGSEA. The CDR3 runs 13 residues. CDR3 region: CSVEGTLSEELFF. The CDR3 DNA is TGCAGCGTTGAAGGGACACTCTCTGAGGAGCTGTTTTTT.

The J gene is TRBJ1-1, the V gene TRBV2; a possible D gene is TRBD1 (5 bases). The CDR3 consists of 14 residues. Trimming stripped 10 bases from V and 1 base from J, with 16 bases between. CDR1 and CDR2 from the germline V gene are SNHLY and FYNNEI. The CDR3 DNA follows: TGTGCCACCCGAGGTAGGAGGGGGAACACTGAAGCTTTCTTT. Translation gives CATRGRRGNTEAFF.

The V gene is TRBV4-1, the J gene TRBJ2-1; 9 bases align to TRBD2. The V gene's germline CDR1 is MGHRA and CDR2 YSYEKL. CDR3 length equals 17 residues. V lost 3 bases and J lost 4; bases outside the gene matches: 10. CDR3 DNA sequence: TGCGCCAGCAGCCATCCCGTAGCGGGGGAGATTTACAATGAGCAGTTCTTC. It translates to CASSHPVAGEIYNEQFF.

The chain combines TRBV5-1 with TRBJ2-7; 10 nucleotides align to TRBD1. The CDR3 length is 14 residues. Germline CDR1 is SGHRS and CDR2 is YFSETQ. Losses at the gene ends were 3 bases for V and 2 bases for J; bases not matched to a gene: 2. For the CDR3, the DNA is TGCGCCAGCAGCTCCGGGACAGGGGCCTACGAGCAGTACGTC. It is translated as CASSSGTGAYEQYV.

This rearrangement joins TRBV4-1 to TRBJ2-1, with D unresolved. The CDR3 loop spans 11 amino acids. The V and J ends lost 6 bases and 4 bases respectively, with 4 bases between them. The V gene's germline CDR1 is MGHRA and CDR2 YSYEKL. CDR3: CASRQYNEQFF. The DNA for the CDR3 is TGCGCCAGCAGACAGTACAATGAGCAGTTCTTC.

This rearrangement joins TRBV19 to TRBJ2-2, with 7 positions matching TRBD1. The CDR3 spans 15 residues. V lost 4 bases and J lost 4; bases outside the gene matches: 6. The germline CDR1 and CDR2 sequences are LNHDA and SQIVND (reference sequence). Here the CDR3 reads CASSRAGGVTGELFF. The CDR3 nucleotides read TGTGCCAGTAGTAGGGCAGGGGGAGTCACCGGGGAGCTGTTTTTT.

The chain links TRBV11-3 to TRBJ1-2; the match to TRBD1 covers 9 bases. The CDR3 is 17 residues long. From germline, CDR1 is SGHNT and CDR2 YENEEA. V dropped 5 bases and J dropped 2; count of bases not matched to a gene: 12. The CDR3 coding sequence is TGTGCCAGCAGCCTAAATGGTAACAGGGGGCGGAACTATGGCTACACCTTC. Protein sequence: CASSLNGNRGRNYGYTF. The full variable domain, with the rest looked up from reference TRBV11-3 and TRBJ1-2, is EAGVVQSPRYKIIEKKQPVAFWCNPISGHNTLYWYLQNLGQGPELLIRYENEEAVDDSQLPKDRFSAERLKGVDSTLKIQPAELGDSAVYLCASSLNGNRGRNYGYTFGSGTRLTVV.

The sample holds one count of this clone. The chain couples TRBV5-5 to TRBJ1-5; weak D call: TRBD1 (5 bases). The CDR3 is 15 amino acids. Trimming removed 0 bases at V and 7 bases at J, with 14 bases between. Germline V gene data show CDR1 as SGHKS and CDR2 as YYEKEE (reference sequence). Here the CDR3 reads CASSLVGGGGQPQHF. Written as DNA, the CDR3 is TGTGCCAGCAGCTTGGTCGGAGGTGGGGGGCAGCCCCAGCATTTT.

The CDR3 nucleotides read TGTGCCAGCATCTTTCACCCGAGGGCGGGGACGGATACGCAGTATTTT. Amino acid sequence: CASIFHPRAGTDTQYF. V and J are TRBV11-2 and TRBJ2-3; D possibly corresponds to TRBD2 (6 bases). Germline CDR1 and CDR2: SGHAT and FQNNGV. The CDR3 runs to 16 residues. Deletions cut 7 bases from V and 6 bases from J, with 23 bases between. The variable domain in full, completed from reference TRBV11-2 and TRBJ2-3, reads EAGVAQSPRYKIIEKRQSVAFWCNPISGHATLYWYQQILGQGPKLLIQFQNNGVVDDSQLPKDRFSAERLKGVDSTLKIQPAKLEDSAVYLCASIFHPRAGTDTQYFGPGTRLTVL.

The genes are TRBV27 and TRBJ1-2; maybe TRBD1 (6 bases). Trimming cost V 6 bases and J 7 bases, with 15 bases left between them. Germline lookup yields CDR1 MNHEY and CDR2 SMNVEV (reference sequence). CDR3 length equals 13 residues. The CDR3 bases are TGTGCCAGCAGGGGAACAGGGTTCGGTGGCTACACCTTC. Translated, it gives CASRGTGFGGYTF.

On this clone: The junction departs from the called germline gene at one end, perhaps through a read error. CDR3 sequence reads: CASSLAPADTDTQYF. The CDR3 bases are TGTGCTAGCAGCTTAGCCCCGGCGGACACAGATACGCAGTATTTT. The rearrangement links TRBV7-7 to TRBJ2-3; D remains ambiguous. CDR3 length: 15 amino acids. CDR1 and CDR2 from the germline V gene are SSHAT and FNYEAQ (reference sequence).

This clone was seen a single time. The CDR3 sequence: CASSGAGQGTYNEQFF. The CDR3 nucleotides read TGTGCCAGCAGCGGTGCCGGACAGGGGACATACAATGAGCAGTTCTTC. The genes are TRBV7-3 and TRBJ2-1, with TRBD1 matching over 9 bases. Per the germline V gene, CDR1 is SGHTA and CDR2 is FQGTGA. J was trimmed by 4 bases and V by 5 bases; bases with no gene match: 9. The CDR3 runs to 16 residues.

This chain links TRBV2 with TRBJ1-2, with 8 positions matching TRBD1. The CDR3 contains 14 residues. Germline-derived CDR1 and CDR2 are SNHLY and FYNNEI. J gave up 2 bases and V 7 bases, and 6 bases lay outside the gene matches. The CDR3 sequence: CASTPGQANYGYTF. DNA of the CDR3: TGTGCCAGCACTCCGGGACAGGCAAACTATGGCTACACCTTC.

The table lists this clone with a count of one. The chain has TRBV4-1 and TRBJ2-3; D is ambiguous. Germline CDR1 reads MGHRA; CDR2 reads YSYEKL. Trimming took off 1 base at V and 2 bases at J, with 22 bases between the two ends. The CDR3 loop spans 19 amino acids. CDR3 region: CASSQGRGTHSLNTDTQYF. CDR3 DNA sequence: TGCGCCAGCAGCCAAGGTCGCGGAACTCATAGTTTAAACACAGATACGCAGTATTTT.

For this clone: The sample carries other DNA sequences with the same CDR3. The chain joins TRBV6-4 to TRBJ2-2; tentative D call: TRBD1 (6 bases). The CDR3 totals 13 residues. Trimming took 5 bases from V and 5 from J, leaving 9 bases between them. CDR1 and CDR2 from the germline V gene are MRHNA and SNTAGT. CDR3 region: CASSSQGTGELFF. CDR3 sequence (DNA): TGTGCCAGCAGTTCGCAGGGGACCGGGGAGCTGTTTTTT.

The V call is TRBV19, the J call TRBJ1-6; D is perhaps TRBD1 (6 bases). Germline CDR1 and CDR2: LNHDA and SQIVND (reference sequence). The CDR3 sequence is 13 residues long. Deletions cut 10 bases from V and 7 bases from J, with 14 bases between. The DNA for the CDR3 is TGTGCCACCGAAGGGGGAGGGAATTCACCCCTCCACTTT. Protein sequence: CATEGGGNSPLHF.

The chain couples TRBV5-4 to TRBJ2-2; TRBD2 matches at 9 bases. CDR3 length equals 18 residues. Germline V gene lookup returns CDR1 SGHNT and CDR2 YYREEE (reference sequence). The V gene end was trimmed by 0 bases and the J gene end by 7 bases; junction bases not matched to a gene: 13. CDR3 amino acids: CASSLVLVAGGPDGELFF. The CDR3 nucleotides are TGTGCCAGCAGCTTGGTTCTTGTCGCGGGAGGGCCGGACGGGGAGCTGTTTTTT.

The sample holds a few counts of this clone. The V gene is TRBV27, the J gene TRBJ2-2, with TRBD2 identical over 12 bases. Germline assignment: CDR1 MNHEY and CDR2 SMNVEV (reference sequence). The CDR3 totals 16 residues. With V trimmed by 5 bases and J by 1 base, 2 bases remained unmatched. This CDR3 reads CASSRTSGKNTGELFF. The CDR3 DNA is TGTGCCAGCAGTAGGACTAGCGGGAAGAACACCGGGGAGCTGTTTTTT.

This rearrangement joins TRBV7-9 to TRBJ2-6; a weak D match, TRBD2 (6 bases). Germline V lookup: CDR1 SEHNR, CDR2 FQNEAQ (reference sequence). V lost 0 bases, J lost 4 bases, and 10 bases lay in between. This CDR3 spans 16 amino acids. In DNA form, the CDR3 reads TGTGCCAGCAGCTTAGCGGGGGGTGCAGGGGCCAACGTCCTGACTTTC. It yields the protein CASSLAGGAGANVLTF. Using reference TRBV7-9 and TRBJ2-6 for the parts outside the CDR3, the full variable domain is DTGVSQNPRHKITKRGQNVTFRCDPISEHNRLYWYRQTLGQGPEFLTYFQNEAQLEKSRLLSDRFSAERPKGSFSTLEIQRTEQGDSAMYLCASSLAGGAGANVLTFGAGSRLTVL.

J is TRBJ2-5 and V is TRBV5-1; tentatively, D is TRBD2 (5 bases). Germline V gene data show CDR1 as SGHRS and CDR2 as YFSETQ. Trimming cost V 1 base and J 1 base, with 8 bases left between them. The CDR3 consists of 14 residues. The CDR3: CASSLMTTQETQYF. The CDR3 DNA reads as TGCGCCAGCAGCTTGATGACTACCCAAGAGACCCAGTACTTC.

The gene calls are TRBV25-1 and TRBJ1-5; 7 bases agree with TRBD1. V trimming: 3 bases; J trimming: 2 bases; junction bases outside the gene matches: 13. CDR3 size: 18 residues. Germline CDR1 is MGHDK and CDR2 is SYGVNS. The CDR3 nucleotides are TGTGCCAGCAGTGATGATAGACAGGGCGGATTGGGCAATCAGCCCCAGCATTTT. The encoded protein is CASSDDRQGGLGNQPQHF.

The V gene is TRBV6-5, the J gene TRBJ1-5; D possibly corresponds to TRBD1 (5 bases). Looked up from germline, CDR1 is MNHEY and CDR2 is SVGAGI. V lost 6 bases to trimming and J lost 7 bases, with 13 bases between them. The length of the CDR3 is 13 residues. In DNA form, the CDR3 reads TGTGCCAGCAGATTGCTCCGGGGGCAGCCCCAGCATTTT. This encodes CASRLLRGQPQHF.